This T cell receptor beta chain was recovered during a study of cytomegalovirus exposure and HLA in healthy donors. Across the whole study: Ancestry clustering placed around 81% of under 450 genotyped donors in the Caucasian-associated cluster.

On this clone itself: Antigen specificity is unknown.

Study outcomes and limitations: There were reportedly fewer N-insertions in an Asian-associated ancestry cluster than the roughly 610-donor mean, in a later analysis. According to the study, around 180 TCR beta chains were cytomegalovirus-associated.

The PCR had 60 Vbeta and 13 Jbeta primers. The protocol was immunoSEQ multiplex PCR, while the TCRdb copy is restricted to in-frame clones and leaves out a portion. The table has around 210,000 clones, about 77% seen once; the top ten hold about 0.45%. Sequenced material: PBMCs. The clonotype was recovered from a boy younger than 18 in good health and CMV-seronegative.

CDR3 in amino acids: CASSLTPDYNSPLHF. CDR3 nucleotides: TGTGCCAGCAGCTTAACCCCAGACTATAATTCACCCCTCCACTTT. The chain is built from TRBV7-3 and TRBJ1-6; D is uncertain. The V gene lost 0 bases and the J gene lost 3 bases, with 6 bases spanning the gap. Germline V gene lookup returns CDR1 SGHTA and CDR2 FQGTGA. The CDR3 runs 15 residues.